This entry describes one T cell receptor beta chain. Its antigen is as yet unknown. A junction boundary mismatches the germline segment, possibly from a read error. Germline V gives CDR1 SGHNT, CDR2 YYREEE (reference sequence). The CDR3 is 15 amino acids. The data originate from a study of cytomegalovirus exposure and HLA in healthy donors. PCR used 60 Vbeta primers and 13 Jbeta primers. Clones were sequenced by immunoSEQ multiplex PCR, and TCRdb holds only the in-frame ones, with some missing. The table includes 140,000 to 150,000 clones, about 77% detected once. Points from the study as a whole: In a later analysis, a missense DCLRE1C variant was linked to TCR beta V- and J-gene trimming. A later analysis linked more than 15,000 TCR beta sequences to HLA alleles at 0.05 false discovery rate.

The origin of this receptor is a male donor in good health and CMV-seronegative. This rearrangement joins TRBV5-4 to TRBJ2-4, with D perhaps matching TRBD2 (6 bases). The specimen was PBMCs. Here the CDR3 DNA reads TGTGCCAGCAGTTCTACCGCGGGACTCATGAACAGTCAGTACTTC. Its translation: CASSSTAGLMNSQYF. Combining the CDR3 with reference TRBV5-4 and TRBJ2-4 gives the whole variable domain ETGVTQSPTHLIKTRGQQVTLRCSSQSGHNTVSWYQQALGQGPQFIFQYYREEENGRGNFPPRFSGLQFPNYSSELNVNALELDDSALYLCASSSTAGLMNSQYFGAGTRLSVL.